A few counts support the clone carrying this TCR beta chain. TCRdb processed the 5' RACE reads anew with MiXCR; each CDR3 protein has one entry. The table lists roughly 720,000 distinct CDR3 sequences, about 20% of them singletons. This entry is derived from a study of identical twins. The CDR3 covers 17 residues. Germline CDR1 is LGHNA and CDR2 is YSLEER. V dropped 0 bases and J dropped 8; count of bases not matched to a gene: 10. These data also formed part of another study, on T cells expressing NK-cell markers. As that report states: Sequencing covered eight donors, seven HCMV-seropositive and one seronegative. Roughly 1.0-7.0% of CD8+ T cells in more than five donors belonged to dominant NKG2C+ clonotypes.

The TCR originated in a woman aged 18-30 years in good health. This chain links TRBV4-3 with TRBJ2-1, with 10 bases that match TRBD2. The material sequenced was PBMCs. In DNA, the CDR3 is TGCGCCAGCAGCCAAGAACGAGGTGGGCTAGCGGGAGATGAGCAGTTCTTC. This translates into CASSQERGGLAGDEQFF.